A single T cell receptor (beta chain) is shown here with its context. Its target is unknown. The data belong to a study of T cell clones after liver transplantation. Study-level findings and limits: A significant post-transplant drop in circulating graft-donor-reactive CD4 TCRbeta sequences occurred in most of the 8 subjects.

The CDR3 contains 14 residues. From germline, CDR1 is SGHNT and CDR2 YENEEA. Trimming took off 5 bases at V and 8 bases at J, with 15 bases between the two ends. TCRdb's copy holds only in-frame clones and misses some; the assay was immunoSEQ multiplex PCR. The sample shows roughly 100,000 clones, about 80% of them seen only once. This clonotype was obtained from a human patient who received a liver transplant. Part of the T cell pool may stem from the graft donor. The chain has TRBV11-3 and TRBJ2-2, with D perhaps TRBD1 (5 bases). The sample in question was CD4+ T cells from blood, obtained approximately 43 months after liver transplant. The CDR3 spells CASSHSRAAGELFF. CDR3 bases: TGTGCCAGCAGCCACTCCAGGGCGGCGGGGGAGCTGTTTTTT.